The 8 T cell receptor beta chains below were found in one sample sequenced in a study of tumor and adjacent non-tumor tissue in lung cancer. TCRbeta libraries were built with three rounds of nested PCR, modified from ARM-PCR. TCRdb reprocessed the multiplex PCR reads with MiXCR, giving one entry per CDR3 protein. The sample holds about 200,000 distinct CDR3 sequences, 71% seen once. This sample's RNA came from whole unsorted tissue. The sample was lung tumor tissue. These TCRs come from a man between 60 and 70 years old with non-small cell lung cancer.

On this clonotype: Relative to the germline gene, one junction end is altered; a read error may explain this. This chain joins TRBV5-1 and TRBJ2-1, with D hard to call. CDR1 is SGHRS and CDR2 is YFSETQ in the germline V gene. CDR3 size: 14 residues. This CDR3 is CASSTGSRGDEQFF. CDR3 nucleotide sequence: TGCGCCAGCAGCACCGGGTCCCGTGGAGATGAGCAATTCTTC.

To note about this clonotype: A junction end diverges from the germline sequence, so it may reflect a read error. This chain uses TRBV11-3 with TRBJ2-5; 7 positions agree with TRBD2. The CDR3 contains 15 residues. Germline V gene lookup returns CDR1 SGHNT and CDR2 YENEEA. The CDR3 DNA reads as TGTGCCAGCGGCTTTGGGGGGGGGAGGCAAGAGACCCAGTACTTC. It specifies CASGFGGGRQETQYF.

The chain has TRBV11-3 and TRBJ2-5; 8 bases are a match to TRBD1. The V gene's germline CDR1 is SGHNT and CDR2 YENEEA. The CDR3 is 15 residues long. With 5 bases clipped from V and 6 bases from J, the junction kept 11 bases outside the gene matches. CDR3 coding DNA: TGTGCCAGCAGCATGTTCAGGGGGCGTCGACAGACCCAGTACTTC. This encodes CASSMFRGRRQTQYF.

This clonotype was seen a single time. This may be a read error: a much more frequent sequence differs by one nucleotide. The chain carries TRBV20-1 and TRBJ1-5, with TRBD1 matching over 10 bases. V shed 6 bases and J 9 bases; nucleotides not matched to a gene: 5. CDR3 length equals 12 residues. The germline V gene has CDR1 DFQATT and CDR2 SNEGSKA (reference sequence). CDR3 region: CSADRGFLPQHF. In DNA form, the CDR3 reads TGCAGTGCGGACAGGGGGTTCCTGCCCCAGCATTTT.

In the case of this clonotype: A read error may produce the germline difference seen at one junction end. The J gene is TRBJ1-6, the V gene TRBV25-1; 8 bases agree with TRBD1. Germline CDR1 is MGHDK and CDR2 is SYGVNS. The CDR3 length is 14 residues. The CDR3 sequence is CANSESGGNSPLHF. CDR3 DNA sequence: TGTGCCAACAGTGAATCAGGGGGCAATTCACCCCTCCACTTT.

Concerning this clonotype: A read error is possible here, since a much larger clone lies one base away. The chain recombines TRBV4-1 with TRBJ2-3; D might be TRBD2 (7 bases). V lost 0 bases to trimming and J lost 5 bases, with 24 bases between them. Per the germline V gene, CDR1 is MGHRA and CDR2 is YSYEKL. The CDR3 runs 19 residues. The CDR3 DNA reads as TGCGCCAGCAGCCAAGACGGCGGCTACGGGGGGCCTTACAGAGATACGCAGTATTTT. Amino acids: CASSQDGGYGGPYRDTQYF.

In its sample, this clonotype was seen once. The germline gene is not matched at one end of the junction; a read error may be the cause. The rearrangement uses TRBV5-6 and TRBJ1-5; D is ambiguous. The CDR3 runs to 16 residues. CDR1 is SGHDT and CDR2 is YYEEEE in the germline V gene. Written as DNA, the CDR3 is TGTGCCAGCAGCTTCGGTACTACCGTTAGCAATCAGCCCCAGCAGTTT. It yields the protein CASSFGTTVSNQPQQF.

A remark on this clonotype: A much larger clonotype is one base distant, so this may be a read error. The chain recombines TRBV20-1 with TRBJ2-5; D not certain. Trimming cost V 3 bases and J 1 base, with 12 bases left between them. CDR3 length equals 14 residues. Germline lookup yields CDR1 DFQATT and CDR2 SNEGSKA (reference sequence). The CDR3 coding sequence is TGCAGTGCTAGTACTCTAGTGGGCCAAGAGACCCAGTACTTC. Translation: CSASTLVGQETQYF.